The clone carrying this T cell receptor (beta chain) was seen at least ten times. It was with a sample-barcoded 5' primer and a J-beta primer mix that a second PCR of about 6 to 12 cycles was run. TCRdb passed the 5' RACE reads through MiXCR, listing each CDR3 protein once. The data hold roughly 550,000 distinct CDR3 sequences, with nearly 25% observed a single time. The data belong to a study of blood T cells in healthy people across ages. V gave up 10 bases and J gave up 5 bases, with 15 bases separating them. Germline-derived CDR1 and CDR2 are MNHEY and SVGEGT. The CDR3 is 13 residues long. This sample also belongs to another study, concerning T cells of mothers and their children.

The receptor's source is a boy younger than 18 in good health. The chain employs TRBV6-2 or TRBV6-3 and TRBJ2-1; D might be TRBD2 (5 bases). The source material was blood. CDR3 loop: CATTADFHNEQFF. DNA of the CDR3: TGTGCCACCACAGCGGACTTCCACAATGAGCAGTTCTTC.